This entry describes one T cell receptor beta chain. As yet, its antigen is unknown. The J segment lost 5 bases and the V segment lost 5 bases, leaving 17 bases of the junction unmatched. Per germline, CDR1 DFQATT and CDR2 SNEGSKA (reference sequence). This CDR3 has 16 residues. The record originates from a study of identical twins. Using its own MiXCR run on the 5' RACE reads, TCRdb lists one record per CDR3 protein. In the table there are 570,000 or so distinct CDR3 sequences, roughly 9.9% of which are singletons. Notes on the study in general: Among monozygotic twins, out-of-frame TCR alpha sharing exceeded what models predicted. Abundant beta clonotypes from cord blood had fewer insertions, unlike memory repertoires, which showed none.

Another study also made use of these data, one on yellow fever vaccine responses in identical twins.

Sequencing was performed on PBMCs. This TCR was recovered from a woman aged 18-35 years in good health. The V gene is TRBV20-1, the J gene TRBJ2-5; 7 bases line up with TRBD1. CDR3 amino acids: CSAGGIIEGARETQYF. The DNA for the CDR3 is TGCAGTGCTGGAGGAATAATAGAGGGGGCTCGGGAGACCCAGTACTTC.